The present entry profiles one TCR beta chain with its context. Its target is not known. The entry originates in a study of chemoradiotherapy in HPV16-positive cancers. There are 15 residues in the CDR3. Trimming took off 6 bases at V and 0 bases at J, with 15 bases between the two ends. Germline V lookup: CDR1 MNHNY, CDR2 SVGAGI (reference sequence). Only in-frame clones appear in the TCRdb table, and some are missing; sequencing was by immunoSEQ multiplex PCR. This repertoire shows about 20,000 clones, over 85% found once; its top ten account for about 2.3%. Study outcomes and limitations: HPV-specific T cells were functionally defined from only a couple of HPV16-positive patients. For HPV16-positive patients, expanding HPV-responsive T cells associated with longer recurrence-free survival. Candidate HPV-specific clones and E7-related TCR motifs grew in tumor during treatment.

The sequence was collected from a human donor with HPV-associated anogenital cancer. This chain connects TRBV6-6 to TRBJ2-7; D gene unclear. Sample: blood, taken from a patient who underwent chemoradiotherapy. CDR3 protein: CASSNVRASSYEQYF. The CDR3 nucleotides read TGTGCCAGCAGCAACGTAAGGGCTTCCTCCTACGAGCAGTACTTC.